The present T cell receptor (beta chain) was sequenced within a study of CD8+ T cells in alopecia areata. Study background: Patients in the treated group were given tofacitinib by mouth, 5 to 10 mg twice a day.

As for treatment: oral pan-JAK inhibitor, 5-10 mg twice daily. The junction had 5 bases not matched to a gene; V was cut back by 0 bases and J by 4 bases. The CDR3 has 16 amino acids. Germline CDR1 reads SGHRS; CDR2 reads YFSETQ. Study-level findings and limits: Besides other cells, scalp samples also yield sequences of resident alphabeta T cells from normal skin. Affected scalp, especially in alopecia totalis/universalis, had a higher clonality than normal scalp did. Having one nonresponder leaves uncertain how baseline CD8+ expansion relates to response.

Note on this clone: Its antigen is currently unknown.

Reverse transcription of extracted RNA yielded cDNA, which provided the sequencing template. Clones were sequenced by immunoSEQ multiplex PCR, and TCRdb holds only the in-frame ones, with some missing. The sample includes around 100,000 clones, roughly 56% of them seen just once. Sequenced here: CD4+ T cells sorted from blood, sampled at week 24, from a patient treated with tofacitinib. The clonotype originates from a human donor with alopecia areata. This rearrangement joins TRBV5-1 to TRBJ2-2, with 8 positions matching TRBD1. CDR3 residues: CASSLGQGTITGELFF. CDR3 nucleotide sequence: TGCGCCAGCAGCTTGGGACAGGGGACAATCACCGGGGAGCTGTTTTTT. The full variable domain, completed using reference TRBV5-1 and TRBJ2-2, is KAGVTQTPRYLIKTRGQQVTLSCSPISGHRSVSWYQQTPGQGLQFLFEYFSETQRNKGNFPGRFSGRQFSNSRSEMNVSTLELGDSALYLCASSLGQGTITGELFFGEGSRLTVL.